The clone carrying this TCR beta chain came up once. The data belong to a study of blood T cell repertoires in COVID-19. Study overall: The United States, Italy and Spain provided the acute and convalescent COVID-19 samples. PBMCs, B-cell-depleted T cells, or T cells were the source of the cDNA or gDNA that made up the material.

In the authors' methods: Reference gene primers were amplified, and this amplification served to estimate nucleated cell counts. The protocol was immunoSEQ multiplex PCR, while the TCRdb copy is restricted to in-frame clones and leaves out a portion. V and J calls and clone size are copied from that table; D and trimming were computed from the DNA. The repertoire consists of 170,000 or so clones, with 80% to 85% occurring once and the leading ten covering around 8%. The germline CDR1 and CDR2 sequences are SGDLS and YYNGEE. This CDR3 is 15 amino acids long. Trimming cost V 3 bases and J 6 bases; bases outside gene matches: 8. Enrolled during active infection, Seattle patients were then followed longitudinally.

The sample comprised peripheral blood. This chain links TRBV9 with TRBJ2-7, with 11 nucleotides matching TRBD1. The receptor comes from a woman aged 70-85 years with COVID-19, enrolled during active disease. For the CDR3, the DNA is TGTGCCAGCAGCGCGATCCCGGGACAGGGGGGCGAGCAGTACTTC. This codes for CASSAIPGQGGEQYF. Variable domain in full (rest from reference TRBV9 and TRBJ2-7): DSGVTQTPKHLITATGQRVTLRCSPRSGDLSVYWYQQSLDQGLQFLIQYYNGEERAKGNILERFSAQQFPDLHSELNLSSLELGDSALYFCASSAIPGQGGEQYFGPGTRLTVT.